The clone carrying this T cell receptor beta chain occurred a few times. Its specificity is not known. In making TCR beta libraries, quantitative 5'-RACE with molecular barcodes was used. TCRdb reanalysed the 5' RACE reads using MiXCR and keeps one entry per CDR3 protein. The table records about 24,000 distinct CDR3 sequences, about a sixth of them present only once. This specimen belongs to a study of CD8 T cells in ankylosing spondylitis. Overall study results and limits: Peripheral blood samples showed relatively rare disease-linked clones, and these clones were CD8+. Disease-linked clones reportedly showed significant enrichment in matched ankylosing spondylitis synovial fluid. Several highly homologous variants made up a TCR beta motif, and this motif appeared characteristic of ankylosing spondylitis blood.

The V end lost 0 bases, the J end lost 3 bases, and 3 bases lay between the germline ends. Germline assignment: CDR1 SEHNR and CDR2 FQNEAQ (reference sequence). The length of the CDR3 is 12 residues. The receptor's source is a male donor with ankylosing spondylitis or in good health (not recorded which). The chain combines TRBV7-9 with TRBJ2-7; D unclear. The sequencing input was blood. The CDR3 protein is CASSLAVYEQYF. The CDR3 region has the DNA TGTGCCAGCAGCTTAGCGGTCTACGAGCAGTACTTC.